This entry concerns a single TCR beta chain. No cognate antigen has been identified for it. No per-base quality is available; no much larger clone lies one base away. The germline V gene provides CDR1 WSHSY and CDR2 SAAADI. The CDR3 holds 14 amino acids from the cysteine to the phenylalanine. Just the 42-base CDR3 DNA is kept, in frame starting at base 1. The germline V end is reduced by 7 bases and the J end by 5 bases; junction bases left unmatched: 6. Receptor amplification or capture employed the immunoSEQ multiplex PCR assay. This immuneACCESS table, as held by TCRdb, lists in-frame sequences with V and J called but not all clones. Of the missing ones, under half trace to an unresolved V gene in checked studies; the others have no known cause. For this sample the table gives hundreds of thousands of clones, of which approximately 95% were detected only once. Approximately 0.02% of the sample goes to the ten largest clones.

This entry belongs to a study of shared T cell receptors in the human thymus (dated by TCRdb to 2020 to 2023). Regarding the study in general: The study examined how self-reactive, shared T-cell receptor alpha chains are generated in the human thymus.

The material sequenced was thymocytes. The rearrangement joined TRBV10-2 to TRBJ2-3; 10 middle bases align to TRBD1. This receptor was obtained from a human donor. This receptor has the CDR3 CASTDRGREDTQYF. Here is the DNA: TGCGCCAGCACCGACAGGGGGCGGGAAGATACGCAGTATTTT.